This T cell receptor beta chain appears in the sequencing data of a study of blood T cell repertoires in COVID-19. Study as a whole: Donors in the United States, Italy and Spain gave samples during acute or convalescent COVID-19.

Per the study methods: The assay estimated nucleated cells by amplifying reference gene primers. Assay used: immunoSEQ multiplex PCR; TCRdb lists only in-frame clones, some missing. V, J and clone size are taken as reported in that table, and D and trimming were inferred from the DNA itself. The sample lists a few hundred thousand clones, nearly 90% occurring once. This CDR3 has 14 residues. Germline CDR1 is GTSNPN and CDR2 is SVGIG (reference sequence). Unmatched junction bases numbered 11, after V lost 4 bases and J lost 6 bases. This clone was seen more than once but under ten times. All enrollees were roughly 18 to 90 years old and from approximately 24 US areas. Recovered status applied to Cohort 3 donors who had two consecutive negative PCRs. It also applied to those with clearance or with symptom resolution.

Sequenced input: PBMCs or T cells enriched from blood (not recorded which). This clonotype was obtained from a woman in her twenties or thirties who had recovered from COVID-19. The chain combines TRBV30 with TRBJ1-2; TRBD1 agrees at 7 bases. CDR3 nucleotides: TGTGCCTGGATTCAGACCGGGACAGTAAATGGCTACACCTTC. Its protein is CAWIQTGTVNGYTF.